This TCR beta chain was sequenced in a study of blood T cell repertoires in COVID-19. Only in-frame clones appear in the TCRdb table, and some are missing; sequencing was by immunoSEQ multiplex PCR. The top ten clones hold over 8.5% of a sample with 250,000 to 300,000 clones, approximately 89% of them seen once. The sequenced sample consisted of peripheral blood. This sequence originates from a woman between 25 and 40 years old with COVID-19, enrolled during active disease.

For the CDR3, the DNA is TGCGCCAGCAGCCAATACAGGGAGGGTAATTCACCCCTCCACTTT. Its protein product is CASSQYREGNSPLHF. The V call is TRBV4-1, the J call TRBJ1-6; possible D gene TRBD1, 6 bases. V was trimmed by 2 bases and J by 6 bases, leaving 11 bases between them. This CDR3 comprises 15 residues. Germline assignment: CDR1 MGHRA and CDR2 YSYEKL.